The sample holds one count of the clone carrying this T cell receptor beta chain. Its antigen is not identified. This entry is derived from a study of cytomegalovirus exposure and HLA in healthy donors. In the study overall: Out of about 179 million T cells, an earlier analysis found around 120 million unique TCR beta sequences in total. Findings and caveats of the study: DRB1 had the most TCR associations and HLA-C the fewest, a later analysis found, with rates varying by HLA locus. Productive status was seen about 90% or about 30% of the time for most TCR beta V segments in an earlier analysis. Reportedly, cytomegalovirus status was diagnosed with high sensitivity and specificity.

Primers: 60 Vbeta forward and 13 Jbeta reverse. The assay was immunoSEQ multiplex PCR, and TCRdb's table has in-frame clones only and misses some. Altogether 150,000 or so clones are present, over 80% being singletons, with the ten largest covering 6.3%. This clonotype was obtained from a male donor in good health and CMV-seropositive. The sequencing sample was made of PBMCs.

The CDR3 spells CASSDDRPNLSGANVLTF. CDR3 coding DNA: TGTGCCAGCAGCGACGACAGGCCTAACCTCTCTGGGGCCAACGTCCTGACTTTC. The J gene is TRBJ2-6, the V gene TRBV11-3; weak D call: TRBD1 (6 bases). Trimming took 5 bases from V and 0 from J, leaving 17 bases between them. The length of the CDR3 is 18 residues. Germline CDR1 is SGHNT and CDR2 is YENEEA.